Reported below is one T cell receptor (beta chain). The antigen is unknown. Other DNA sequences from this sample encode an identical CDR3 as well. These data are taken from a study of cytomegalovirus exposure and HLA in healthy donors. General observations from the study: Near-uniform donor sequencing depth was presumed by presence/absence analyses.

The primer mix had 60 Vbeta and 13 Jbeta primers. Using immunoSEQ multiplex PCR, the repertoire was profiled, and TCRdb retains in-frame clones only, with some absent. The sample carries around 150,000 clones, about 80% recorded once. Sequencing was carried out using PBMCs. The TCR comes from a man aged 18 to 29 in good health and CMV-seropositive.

CDR3 in amino acids: CASSPGQGNEQFF. As DNA, the CDR3 is TGCGCCAGCAGCCCCGGACAGGGGAATGAGCAGTTCTTC. This sequence joins TRBV5-1 and TRBJ2-1; 9 positions agree with TRBD1. Losses at the gene ends were 4 bases for V and 7 bases for J; bases not matched to a gene: 3. CDR3 length: 13 amino acids. Looked up from germline, CDR1 is SGHRS and CDR2 is YFSETQ.